This T cell receptor beta chain was recorded in a study of cytomegalovirus exposure and HLA in healthy donors. Study results and limitations: Some segments of the V type, notably TRBV6-2 and TRBV6-3, were excluded as indistinguishable. Presence/absence analyses took donor sequencing depth as roughly uniform. In a later analysis, TCR beta V- and J-gene trimming was associated with a missense DCLRE1C variant. Relative to the roughly 640-donor mean, N-insertions were reportedly fewer in an Asian-associated ancestry cluster in a later analysis.

PCR was performed using 60 Vbeta and 13 Jbeta primers. Profiling relied on immunoSEQ multiplex PCR, and the TCRdb table lists in-frame clones only, not all of them. The top ten clones hold over 3% of a sample with 180,000 or so clones, over 75% of them seen once. Germline CDR1 SGHTA, CDR2 FQGTGA. J was trimmed by 3 bases and V by 1 base; bases with no gene match: 7. The CDR3 totals 16 residues. The count of this clone is one. Its antigen is unidentified. The source is a female donor in good health and CMV-seronegative. This chain joins TRBV7-3 and TRBJ2-3, with TRBD2 identical over 7 bases. The sequencing input was PBMCs. This CDR3 is CASSLKRGSTTDTQYF. CDR3 sequence (DNA): TGTGCCAGCAGCTTAAAACGCGGGAGTACTACAGATACGCAGTATTTT.